This T cell receptor (beta chain) originates from a study of T cell repertoires in cytomegalovirus infection. Study-level information: Evidence of both CMV infection and a matching HLA type came from public TCR beta signatures.

Germline CDR1 LGHNT, CDR2 FRNRAP. Trimming cost V 1 base and J 6 bases; bases outside gene matches: 4. This CDR3 region has 15 residues. General study points: CMV carriers with the relevant HLA were identified by cumulative public TCR beta family frequency.

This clonotype was seen a handful of times. Antigen unknown. TCRdb reprocessed the reads via MiXCR and lists one record per CDR3 protein. The data contain 110,000 or so distinct CDR3 sequences, less than 30% of them singletons. The sequence was obtained from a human donor in good health (CMV status not recorded). Some clones in this sample may be carry-over from other donors' samples. The chain couples TRBV12-5 to TRBJ1-1, with TRBD1 matching over 11 bases. The source material was CD8+ T cells from cultured PBMCs, sampled from culture after CMV antigen stimulation. The CDR3 DNA reads TGTGCTAGTGGTTTGGCCCGGACAGGGGGCGCTGAAGCTTTCTTT. As protein: CASGLARTGGAEAFF.